A selection of T cell receptor beta chains follows, all from one sample in a study of metastatic and nonmetastatic thyroid tumors. MiXCR re-clonotyped the PCR reads for TCRdb. The table shows roughly 58,000 clones, with just over 4% occurring only once. Sequenced material: blood. These receptors were taken from a female donor with papillary thyroid cancer or a benign thyroid nodule (not recorded which). Some clones in this sample may be carry-over from other donors' samples. Both conserved end residues are part of each CDR3. D genes are given only for firm matches. The size of a clone is reported for some rows only, either as once, few or many, or as a class for expanded clones.

abundance: NA; j_gene: TRBJ1-1; v_gene: TRBV6-5; d_gene: NA; CDR3nt: TGTGCCAGCAGTTACTCGAATCTGTTGGCAAAAAAGTTTGAAGCTTTCTTT; CDR3aa: CASSYSNLLAKKFEAFF
abundance: many; j_gene: TRBJ1-1; v_gene: TRBV19; d_gene: NA; CDR3nt: TGTGCCAGTAGTCCCCGTCCCTTCCTGAGGACTGAAGCTTTCTTT; CDR3aa: CASSPRPFLRTEAFF
abundance: many; j_gene: TRBJ1-1; v_gene: TRBV25-1; d_gene: NA; CDR3nt: TGTGCCAGCAGTGAAGGCCACAGGGCAACCACTGAAGCTTTCTTT; CDR3aa: CASSEGHRATTEAFF
abundance: NA; j_gene: TRBJ1-2; v_gene: TRBV28; d_gene: NA; CDR3nt: TGTGCCAGCAGTACCAAAGCAACGGGAAGTGGCTACACCTTC; CDR3aa: CASSTKATGSGYTF
abundance: NA; j_gene: TRBJ2-5; v_gene: TRBV12-3/TRBV12-4; d_gene: NA; CDR3nt: TGTGCCAGCAGCCCTCCTCCAGGGAGGTGGGAGACCCAGTACTTC; CDR3aa: CASSPPPGRWETQYF
abundance: many; j_gene: TRBJ1-5; v_gene: TRBV15; d_gene: NA; CDR3nt: TGTGCCACCAGCAGAGAGGGGGGGGGCGGCAATCAGCCCCAGCATTTT; CDR3aa: CATSREGGGGNQPQHF
abundance: many; j_gene: TRBJ2-7; v_gene: TRBV30; d_gene: TRBD1; CDR3nt: TGTGCCTGGAGTGGACAGGGTATCGAGCAGTACTTC; CDR3aa: CAWSGQGIEQYF
abundance: many; j_gene: TRBJ1-1; v_gene: TRBV28; d_gene: NA; CDR3nt: TGTGCCAGCAGGAAAACCTCGCAGGCCACGAACACTGAAGCTTTCTTT; CDR3aa: CASRKTSQATNTEAFF
abundance: NA; j_gene: TRBJ2-3; v_gene: TRBV7-9; d_gene: NA; CDR3nt: TGTGCCAGCAACCCAGAGGGGGGGCGAGTCAGCACAGATACGCGGTATTTT; CDR3aa: CASNPEGGRVSTDTRYF
abundance: many; j_gene: TRBJ2-4; v_gene: TRBV12-3/TRBV12-4; d_gene: TRBD1; CDR3nt: TGTGCCAGCAGCAAGGGACAGGGGGTGGGAAACATTCAGTACTTC; CDR3aa: CASSKGQGVGNIQYF
abundance: many; j_gene: TRBJ2-3; v_gene: TRBV6-1; d_gene: TRBD2; CDR3nt: TGTGCCAGCAGTGAGGGACTAGCGGGAGGGCCAGATACGCAGTATTTT; CDR3aa: CASSEGLAGGPDTQYF
abundance: NA; j_gene: TRBJ2-5; v_gene: TRBV18; d_gene: NA; CDR3nt: TGTGCCAGCTCACCCCTCGACACCCAAGAGACCCAGTACTTC; CDR3aa: CASSPLDTQETQYF
abundance: few; j_gene: TRBJ2-1; v_gene: TRBV7-8; d_gene: TRBD2; CDR3nt: TGTGCCAGCAGCTTAGCGACTAGCGTAGGCTCCTACAATGAGCAGTTCTTC; CDR3aa: CASSLATSVGSYNEQFF
abundance: many; j_gene: TRBJ2-7; v_gene: TRBV24-1; d_gene: TRBD1; CDR3nt: TGTGCCACCAGTGGCTTGGGGACAGGGGGCTACGAGCAGTACTTC; CDR3aa: CATSGLGTGGYEQYF
abundance: many; j_gene: TRBJ2-5; v_gene: TRBV28; d_gene: NA; CDR3nt: TGTGCCAGTAGCGCCCTCAGAGAGACCCAGTACTTC; CDR3aa: CASSALRETQYF
abundance: NA; j_gene: TRBJ2-7; v_gene: TRBV6-1; d_gene: NA; CDR3nt: TGTGCCAGCACCCCGGGACGGGAAATTACGTTCGAGCAGTACTTC; CDR3aa: CASTPGREITFEQYF
abundance: many; j_gene: TRBJ2-3; v_gene: TRBV9; d_gene: TRBD1; CDR3nt: TGTGCCAGCAGCGGGGGACAGAGCACAGATACGCAGTATTTT; CDR3aa: CASSGGQSTDTQYF
abundance: few; j_gene: TRBJ2-1; v_gene: TRBV6-1; d_gene: NA; CDR3nt: TGTGCCAGCAGTGAGGACAGTTCCTCGTACAATGAGCAGTCCTTC; CDR3aa: CASSEDSSSYNEQSF
abundance: many; j_gene: TRBJ2-3; v_gene: TRBV7-8; d_gene: NA; CDR3nt: TGTGCCAGCACCTCATCAAGCCACAGCACAGATACGCAGTATTTT; CDR3aa: CASTSSSHSTDTQYF
abundance: many; j_gene: TRBJ2-1; v_gene: TRBV7-9; d_gene: TRBD2; CDR3nt: TGTGCCAGCAGCTTTCGGGGAAGCGGGAGACTTTCGGGTGCCGAGCAGTTCTTC; CDR3aa: CASSFRGSGRLSGAEQFF
abundance: many; j_gene: TRBJ2-1; v_gene: TRBV12-3/TRBV12-4; d_gene: NA; CDR3nt: TGTGCCAGCACCCCCCAGGGAGCGGCAGGGGGGAATGAGCAGTTCTTC; CDR3aa: CASTPQGAAGGNEQFF
abundance: few; j_gene: TRBJ2-5; v_gene: TRBV5-6; d_gene: NA; CDR3nt: TGTGCCAGCAGCTTGGCCCGGACTAGGGGGGGCCAAGAGACCCAGTACTTC; CDR3aa: CASSLARTRGGQETQYF
abundance: few; j_gene: TRBJ1-1; v_gene: TRBV20-1; d_gene: NA; CDR3nt: TGCAGTGCTAGTCAGGAGGGGAACACTGAAGCTTTCTTT; CDR3aa: CSASQEGNTEAFF
abundance: many; j_gene: TRBJ2-5; v_gene: TRBV9; d_gene: NA; CDR3nt: TGTGCCAGCAGCGGTTTCGACGGAGGAGATGAAGAGACCCAGTACTTC; CDR3aa: CASSGFDGGDEETQYF
abundance: many; j_gene: TRBJ2-2; v_gene: TRBV20-1; d_gene: NA; CDR3nt: TGCAGTGCTACTAAGGGGGGAGACACCGGGGAGCTGTTTTTT; CDR3aa: CSATKGGDTGELFF
abundance: many; j_gene: TRBJ1-5; v_gene: TRBV30; d_gene: NA; CDR3nt: TGTGCCTGGAGTGTTGGCGGGTTCACAGCTCAGCCCCAGCATTTT; CDR3aa: CAWSVGGFTAQPQHF
abundance: many; j_gene: TRBJ2-3; v_gene: TRBV19; d_gene: NA; CDR3nt: TGTGCCAGTAGTATAGTCCAGGGGACAGATACGCAGTATTTT; CDR3aa: CASSIVQGTDTQYF
abundance: many; j_gene: TRBJ2-4; v_gene: TRBV28; d_gene: NA; CDR3nt: TGTGCCAGCAGTTTGCGCAAAAACATTCAGTACTTC; CDR3aa: CASSLRKNIQYF
abundance: many; j_gene: TRBJ2-2; v_gene: TRBV19; d_gene: NA; CDR3nt: TGTGCCAGTAGTATCGGGCAGGTCACCGGGGAGCTGTTTTTT; CDR3aa: CASSIGQVTGELFF
abundance: many; j_gene: TRBJ2-1; v_gene: TRBV28; d_gene: TRBD2; CDR3nt: TGTGCCAGCAGTCGACTAGCGGGAGGGGTGAATGAGCAGTTCTTC; CDR3aa: CASSRLAGGVNEQFF
abundance: NA; j_gene: TRBJ2-3; v_gene: TRBV28; d_gene: NA; CDR3nt: TGTGCCAGCAGAAACTTGCGGACCGCAGATACGCAGTATTTT; CDR3aa: CASRNLRTADTQYF
abundance: many; j_gene: TRBJ2-1; v_gene: TRBV2; d_gene: NA; CDR3nt: TGTGCCAGCACGGAAGGGCGGAGCTCCTACAATGAGCAGTTCTTC; CDR3aa: CASTEGRSSYNEQFF
abundance: NA; j_gene: TRBJ2-1; v_gene: TRBV6-5; d_gene: TRBD2; CDR3nt: TGTGCCAGCAGTCACTACCCGGGACTAGCGGGAGGGGCCAATGAGCAGTTCTTC; CDR3aa: CASSHYPGLAGGANEQFF
abundance: few; j_gene: TRBJ2-5; v_gene: TRBV29-1; d_gene: NA; CDR3nt: TGCAGCGTTGAAGGGACAGACAGAGAGACCCAGTACTTC; CDR3aa: CSVEGTDRETQYF
abundance: many; j_gene: TRBJ2-1; v_gene: TRBV24-1; d_gene: NA; CDR3nt: TGTGCCACCAGTGATTCCCCGTCCACGGAAGGTATGTCTGGTGAGCAGTTCTTC; CDR3aa: CATSDSPSTEGMSGEQFF
abundance: many; j_gene: TRBJ2-2; v_gene: TRBV7-9; d_gene: TRBD2; CDR3nt: TGTGCCAGCAGGAAAGCGGGATTAGGCACCGGGGAGCTGTTTTTT; CDR3aa: CASRKAGLGTGELFF
abundance: many; j_gene: TRBJ1-3; v_gene: TRBV3-1; d_gene: NA; CDR3nt: TGTGCCAGCAGCCAGGGATCTTCTGGAAACACCATATATTTT; CDR3aa: CASSQGSSGNTIYF
abundance: many; j_gene: TRBJ1-1; v_gene: TRBV6-4; d_gene: NA; CDR3nt: TGTGCCAGCAGTGACTCGAGCCTGAACACTGAAGCTTTCTTT; CDR3aa: CASSDSSLNTEAFF
abundance: many; j_gene: TRBJ1-1; v_gene: TRBV28; d_gene: TRBD1; CDR3nt: TGTGCCAGCAGTACAGGGGGATTAGGCACTGAAGCTTTCTTT; CDR3aa: CASSTGGLGTEAFF
abundance: few; j_gene: TRBJ2-3; v_gene: TRBV4-1; d_gene: NA; CDR3nt: TGCGCCAGCAGCCCTCTTAGCCGGAGGGCCGGTGTGGGGTGGGATACGCAGTATTTT; CDR3aa: CASSPLSRRAGVGWDTQYF
abundance: many; j_gene: TRBJ2-7; v_gene: TRBV27; d_gene: NA; CDR3nt: TGTGCCAGCAGTTTATCGCTTTCCGGGGGCTACGAGCAGTACTTC; CDR3aa: CASSLSLSGGYEQYF
abundance: many; j_gene: TRBJ1-1; v_gene: TRBV10-2; d_gene: TRBD1; CDR3nt: TGCGCCAGCAGCCCCCTCAGGGACAGTTACACTGAAGCTTTCTTT; CDR3aa: CASSPLRDSYTEAFF
abundance: few; j_gene: TRBJ2-1; v_gene: TRBV20-1; d_gene: TRBD2; CDR3nt: TGCAGTGCTAGCGCCGGGACTATCGTCTACAATGAGCAGTTCTTC; CDR3aa: CSASAGTIVYNEQFF
abundance: NA; j_gene: TRBJ1-2; v_gene: TRBV19; d_gene: NA; CDR3nt: TGTGCCAGTAGTATTATCGCAGGGAATAACTATGGCTACACCTTC; CDR3aa: CASSIIAGNNYGYTF
abundance: few; j_gene: TRBJ2-2; v_gene: TRBV6-1; d_gene: NA; CDR3nt: TGTGCCAGCAGCCCGTCCAGGGCGCCCGGGGAGCTGTTTTTT; CDR3aa: CASSPSRAPGELFF
abundance: NA; j_gene: TRBJ1-2; v_gene: TRBV5-8; d_gene: NA; CDR3nt: TGTGTCAGCAGCGACAGTTTCTATGGCTACACCTTC; CDR3aa: CVSSDSFYGYTF
abundance: many; j_gene: TRBJ2-3; v_gene: TRBV4-1; d_gene: NA; CDR3nt: TGCGCCAGCAGCAGGGTCCGAGATACGCAGTATTTT; CDR3aa: CASSRVRDTQYF
abundance: NA; j_gene: TRBJ2-1; v_gene: TRBV28; d_gene: NA; CDR3nt: TGTGCCAGCAGTGACCTTAGCTACAATGAGCAGTTCTTC; CDR3aa: CASSDLSYNEQFF
abundance: many; j_gene: TRBJ2-1; v_gene: TRBV6-1; d_gene: TRBD2; CDR3nt: TGTGCCAGCAGACGGGGGGGCGGAAACAATGAGCAGTTCTTC; CDR3aa: CASRRGGGNNEQFF
abundance: many; j_gene: TRBJ1-5; v_gene: TRBV19; d_gene: NA; CDR3nt: TGTGCCAGTAGCCCGACAGGCATCACGTCCAATCAGCCCCAGCATTTT; CDR3aa: CASSPTGITSNQPQHF
abundance: NA; j_gene: TRBJ2-2; v_gene: TRBV19; d_gene: TRBD1; CDR3nt: TGTGCCAGTAGAAGGGACAGGGATACCGGGGAGCTGTTTTTT; CDR3aa: CASRRDRDTGELFF